This T cell receptor (beta chain) derives from a study of control samples from healthy donors and cancer patients. Germline V gene data show CDR1 as MNHNS and CDR2 as SASEGT. This CDR3 spans 11 amino acids. With 2 bases removed from V and 13 bases from J, the gap between germline ends came to 11 bases. Repertoires were generated with immunoSEQ multiplex PCR, while TCRdb's copy carries only in-frame clones and drops some. The sample has about 160,000 clones, about 87% seen once; the top ten hold around 12%. The material sequenced was blood. The receptor comes from a man aged 30 to 45 in good health. V usage is TRBV6-1 and J usage is TRBJ1-1; D is uncertain. The CDR3, as DNA: TGTGCCAGCAGTGAATGGGATCGGATTTTCTTT. This gives the protein CASSEWDRIFF.